These T cell receptor beta chains were read from a single sample in a study of shared clonotypes between healthy human individuals. TCRdb keeps only in-frame clones here, not all; method: immunoSEQ multiplex PCR. The table includes some 1 million clones, roughly 80% detected once. Input material: memory CD4+ T cells sorted from blood. These receptor sequences come from a man aged 18 to 29 in good health. Each CDR3 is given with its conserved first and last residue. A D gene is named only where the DNA matches it firmly. Rows may omit the clone size; those that give it use once, few, many or a size class.

abundance: NA
d_gene: TRBD1
j_gene: TRBJ2-7
v_gene: TRBV5-1
CDR3aa: CASSLDGTGRYEQYF
CDR3nt: TGCGCCAGCAGCTTGGATGGGACAGGACGGTACGAGCAGTACTTC

abundance: NA
d_gene: NA
j_gene: TRBJ2-3
v_gene: TRBV10-3
CDR3aa: CAIRPGLGSTDTQYF
CDR3nt: TGTGCCATCAGACCCGGACTGGGGAGCACAGATACGCAGTATTTT

abundance: NA
d_gene: NA
j_gene: TRBJ2-4
v_gene: TRBV18
CDR3aa: CASSPRDRHIAKNIQYF
CDR3nt: TGTGCCAGCTCACCTCGTGATCGGCACATAGCCAAAAACATTCAGTACTTC

abundance: NA
d_gene: TRBD2
j_gene: TRBJ2-1
v_gene: TRBV9
CDR3aa: CASSTILAGGYNEQFF
CDR3nt: TGTGCCAGCAGCACCATACTAGCGGGAGGCTACAATGAGCAGTTCTTC

abundance: NA
d_gene: TRBD2
j_gene: TRBJ2-3
v_gene: TRBV5-4
CDR3aa: CAGLSGSNTPRETDTQYF
CDR3nt: TGTGCCGGTCTTAGCGGGAGTAACACCCCTCGAGAGACAGATACGCAGTATTTT

abundance: NA
d_gene: NA
j_gene: TRBJ2-3
v_gene: TRBV5-4
CDR3aa: CASSGGTSSTDTQYF
CDR3nt: TGTGCCAGCAGCGGAGGGACTTCTAGCACAGATACGCAGTATTTT

abundance: NA
d_gene: TRBD2
j_gene: TRBJ2-1
v_gene: TRBV28
CDR3aa: CASSLRTSGLFF
CDR3nt: TGTGCCAGCAGCCTCCGGACTAGCGGCCTCTTCTTC

abundance: NA
d_gene: TRBD1
j_gene: TRBJ2-6
v_gene: TRBV28
CDR3aa: CASRIGGYGANVLTF
CDR3nt: TGTGCCAGCAGAATAGGGGGCTATGGGGCCAACGTCCTGACTTTC

abundance: NA
d_gene: NA
j_gene: TRBJ2-3
v_gene: TRBV18
CDR3aa: CASSPNPLTDTQYF
CDR3nt: TGTGCCAGCTCACCAAATCCGTTAACAGATACGCAGTATTTT

abundance: NA
d_gene: TRBD2
j_gene: TRBJ2-5
v_gene: TRBV7-9
CDR3aa: CASSEGLAGAEKETQYF
CDR3nt: TGTGCCAGCAGCGAGGGACTAGCGGGGGCCGAAAAAGAGACCCAGTACTTC

abundance: NA
d_gene: NA
j_gene: TRBJ2-1
v_gene: TRBV29-1
CDR3aa: CSVVSGSSYNEQFF
CDR3nt: TGCAGCGTCGTGTCAGGGAGCTCCTACAATGAGCAGTTCTTC

abundance: NA
d_gene: TRBD1
j_gene: TRBJ1-6
v_gene: TRBV2
CDR3aa: CASSESGQGNSPLHF
CDR3nt: TGTGCCAGCAGTGAGTCCGGACAGGGAAATTCACCCCTCCACTTT

abundance: few
d_gene: TRBD2
j_gene: TRBJ2-7
v_gene: TRBV18
CDR3aa: CASSPNAGGAYEQYF
CDR3nt: TGTGCCAGCTCACCAAATGCGGGAGGGGCCTACGAGCAGTACTTC

abundance: NA
d_gene: TRBD2
j_gene: TRBJ2-5
v_gene: TRBV7-9
CDR3aa: CASSDGSSAGFWETQYF
CDR3nt: TGTGCCAGCAGCGACGGGTCATCAGCGGGGTTTTGGGAGACCCAGTACTTC

abundance: NA
d_gene: NA
j_gene: TRBJ1-2
v_gene: TRBV18
CDR3aa: CASSPTGFTAEGYTF
CDR3nt: TGTGCCAGCTCACCAACGGGTTTCACAGCAGAGGGCTACACCTTC

abundance: few
d_gene: NA
j_gene: TRBJ1-2
v_gene: TRBV6-6
CDR3aa: CASTPRNYGYTF
CDR3nt: TGTGCCAGCACCCCAAGAAACTATGGCTACACCTTC

abundance: NA
d_gene: NA
j_gene: TRBJ1-4
v_gene: TRBV30
CDR3aa: CAWTDRVGEKLFF
CDR3nt: TGTGCCTGGACGGACCGGGTTGGGGAAAAACTGTTTTTT

abundance: NA
d_gene: NA
j_gene: TRBJ2-1
v_gene: TRBV11-2
CDR3aa: CASSSAEGGRGYNEQFF
CDR3nt: TGTGCCAGCAGCTCCGCCGAAGGGGGGAGAGGGTACAATGAGCAGTTCTTC

abundance: few
d_gene: TRBD1
j_gene: TRBJ1-2
v_gene: TRBV6-5
CDR3aa: CASSYGTGGYGYTF
CDR3nt: TGTGCCAGCAGTTATGGGACAGGGGGCTATGGCTACACCTTC

abundance: NA
d_gene: TRBD1
j_gene: TRBJ2-5
v_gene: TRBV7-2
CDR3aa: CASSYTGEETQYF
CDR3nt: TGTGCCAGCAGCTATACAGGGGAGGAGACCCAGTACTTC

abundance: NA
d_gene: NA
j_gene: TRBJ2-4
v_gene: TRBV13
CDR3aa: CASSLRDGRGNIQYF
CDR3nt: TGTGCCAGCAGCTTGCGGGATGGTCGTGGAAACATTCAGTACTTC

abundance: NA
d_gene: NA
j_gene: TRBJ2-5
v_gene: TRBV30
CDR3aa: CAWSASGLTYF
CDR3nt: TGTGCCTGGAGTGCTTCCGGGCTTACCTACTTC

abundance: NA
d_gene: TRBD2
j_gene: TRBJ2-5
v_gene: TRBV4-1
CDR3aa: CASSPGWTSGETQYF
CDR3nt: TGCGCCAGCAGCCCCGGTTGGACTAGCGGAGAGACCCAGTACTTC

abundance: NA
d_gene: TRBD2
j_gene: TRBJ2-1
v_gene: TRBV7-2
CDR3aa: CASTVAGGSYNEQFF
CDR3nt: TGTGCCAGCACCGTAGCGGGAGGCTCCTACAATGAGCAGTTCTTC

abundance: NA
d_gene: NA
j_gene: TRBJ2-5
v_gene: TRBV19
CDR3aa: CASSLRSRGETQYF
CDR3nt: TGTGCCAGTAGTCTCCGTAGTAGAGGGGAGACCCAGTACTTC

abundance: few
d_gene: NA
j_gene: TRBJ2-2
v_gene: TRBV5-1
CDR3aa: CATEEGDETGELFF
CDR3nt: TGCGCCACGGAGGAGGGGGACGAGACCGGGGAGCTGTTTTTT

abundance: NA
d_gene: NA
j_gene: TRBJ2-1
v_gene: TRBV7-2
CDR3aa: CASSFRPGRSDEQFF
CDR3nt: TGTGCCAGCAGCTTCCGCCCAGGGCGGAGCGATGAGCAGTTCTTC

abundance: NA
d_gene: TRBD1
j_gene: TRBJ1-4
v_gene: TRBV27
CDR3aa: CASSLGFGRGPEKLFF
CDR3nt: TGTGCCAGCAGTTTAGGGTTCGGCAGGGGGCCTGAAAAACTGTTTTTT

abundance: NA
d_gene: NA
j_gene: TRBJ1-1
v_gene: TRBV10-3
CDR3aa: CAIRSESHTEAFF
CDR3nt: TGTGCCATCAGATCGGAGAGTCACACTGAAGCTTTCTTT

abundance: NA
d_gene: NA
j_gene: TRBJ2-3
v_gene: TRBV18
CDR3aa: CASSPLVSDTQYF
CDR3nt: TGTGCCAGCTCCCCTCTGGTATCAGATACGCAGTATTTT

abundance: once
d_gene: NA
j_gene: TRBJ2-5
v_gene: TRBV6-1
CDR3aa: CASRTEGEKTQYF
CDR3nt: TGTGCCAGCCGAACGGAGGGTGAAAAGACCCAGTACTTC

abundance: NA
d_gene: TRBD2
j_gene: TRBJ2-3
v_gene: TRBV19
CDR3aa: CASSSLAGDRNTQYF
CDR3nt: TGTGCCAGCTCCTCACTAGCGGGAGATCGGAATACGCAGTATTTT

abundance: NA
d_gene: NA
j_gene: TRBJ2-5
v_gene: TRBV5-6
CDR3aa: CASTSLGSQETQYF
CDR3nt: TGTGCCAGCACCTCCCTCGGCAGCCAAGAGACCCAGTACTTC

abundance: NA
d_gene: NA
j_gene: TRBJ1-1
v_gene: TRBV7-2
CDR3aa: CASRGGGLGNTEAFF
CDR3nt: TGTGCCAGCAGAGGGGGGGGATTGGGAAACACTGAAGCTTTCTTT

abundance: NA
d_gene: TRBD1
j_gene: TRBJ1-6
v_gene: TRBV28
CDR3aa: CASSLRGGQHSPLHF
CDR3nt: TGTGCCAGCAGTTTAAGGGGGGGACAGCATTCACCCCTCCACTTT

abundance: NA
d_gene: NA
j_gene: TRBJ1-2
v_gene: TRBV7-2
CDR3aa: CASSLEGGYYGYTF
CDR3nt: TGTGCCAGCAGCTTAGAGGGGGGGTACTATGGCTACACCTTC

abundance: NA
d_gene: TRBD2
j_gene: TRBJ2-1
v_gene: TRBV10-3
CDR3aa: CAISEGGAGPVSYNEQFF
CDR3nt: TGTGCCATCAGTGAGGGGGGAGCGGGGCCAGTCTCCTACAATGAGCAGTTCTTC

abundance: NA
d_gene: TRBD1
j_gene: TRBJ1-5
v_gene: TRBV4-3
CDR3aa: CASSQEPGQGNQPQHF
CDR3nt: TGCGCCAGCAGCCAAGAACCAGGACAGGGAAATCAGCCCCAGCATTTT

abundance: few
d_gene: NA
j_gene: TRBJ1-5
v_gene: TRBV5-1
CDR3aa: CASSLDGFSNQPQHF
CDR3nt: TGCGCCAGCAGCTTGGATGGTTTTAGCAATCAGCCCCAGCATTTT

abundance: NA
d_gene: NA
j_gene: TRBJ1-2
v_gene: TRBV6-1
CDR3aa: CASSENNYGYTF
CDR3nt: TGTGCCAGCAGTGAAAACAACTATGGCTACACCTTC

abundance: few
d_gene: NA
j_gene: TRBJ2-1
v_gene: TRBV7-9
CDR3aa: CASSLGGQANHEQFF
CDR3nt: TGTGCCAGCAGCTTGGGTGGTCAAGCGAACCATGAGCAGTTCTTC

abundance: NA
d_gene: TRBD1
j_gene: TRBJ1-5
v_gene: TRBV18
CDR3aa: CASSFLAEGARGNQPQHF
CDR3nt: TGTGCCAGCTCTTTCCTGGCGGAGGGGGCGAGGGGAAATCAGCCCCAGCATTTT

abundance: NA
d_gene: NA
j_gene: TRBJ2-7
v_gene: TRBV7-2
CDR3aa: CASSLASSVPYF
CDR3nt: TGTGCCAGCAGCTTAGCGAGTAGCGTGCCGTACTTC

abundance: NA
d_gene: NA
j_gene: TRBJ1-4
v_gene: TRBV2
CDR3aa: CASSERDMNEKLFF
CDR3nt: TGTGCCAGCAGTGAACGCGACATGAATGAAAAACTGTTTTTT

abundance: NA
d_gene: TRBD2
j_gene: TRBJ2-5
v_gene: TRBV5-1
CDR3aa: CASRRSGEYQETQYF
CDR3nt: TGCGCCAGCAGACGTAGCGGGGAGTACCAAGAGACCCAGTACTTC